The 10 T cell receptor beta chains reported below all come from one sample, sequenced in a study of cytomegalovirus exposure and HLA in healthy donors. The PCR was carried out with 60 Vbeta primers and 13 Jbeta primers. TCRdb keeps only in-frame clones here, not all; method: immunoSEQ multiplex PCR. This sample yields around 300,000 clones, of which roughly 70% are seen a single time; approximately 2.1% belongs to the top ten. Source material: PBMCs. The receptor set was obtained from a female donor in good health and CMV-seronegative.

Only a few counts were recorded for this clone. V is TRBV28 and J is TRBJ2-7; D is unresolved. V was clipped by 4 bases and J by 5 bases, with 6 bases between them. The CDR3 runs 11 residues. CDR1 is MDHEN and CDR2 is SYDVKM in the germline V gene. CDR3: CASSSPHEQYF. The CDR3, as DNA: TGTGCCAGCAGTTCCCCTCACGAGCAGTACTTC.

This rearrangement joins TRBV10-3 to TRBJ2-3; 13 nucleotides align to TRBD2. The junction had 6 bases not matched to a gene; V was cut back by 6 bases and J by 0 bases. This CDR3 region has 17 residues. Germline V gene data show CDR1 as ENHRY and CDR2 as SYGVKD. In DNA form, the CDR3 reads TGTGCCATCAGCCCGACTAGCGGGGGGCCTAGCACAGATACGCAGTATTTT. Its protein is CAISPTSGGPSTDTQYF.

The chain combines TRBV2 with TRBJ1-2, with 10 bases aligning to TRBD1. Germline V CDR1 and CDR2: SNHLY, FYNNEI. The CDR3 runs 15 residues. The junction had 6 bases not matched to a gene; V was cut back by 1 base and J by 7 bases. CDR3 sequence (DNA): TGTGCCAGCAGTGAAGGTCGACAGGGGGCGCGTGGCTACACCTTC. It translates to CASSEGRQGARGYTF.

There are a few counts of this clone. The chain recombines TRBV7-7 with TRBJ2-7; 9 bases line up with TRBD1. Per the germline V gene, CDR1 is SSHAT and CDR2 is FNYEAQ (reference sequence). The ends lost 1 base at V and 2 bases at J; junction bases unmatched: 3. The CDR3 runs 15 residues. The CDR3 DNA sequence: TGTGCCAGCAGCTTAGGCCGGGACAGGGCCTACGAGCAGTACTTC. This sequence encodes CASSLGRDRAYEQYF.

This chain joins TRBV6-1 and TRBJ2-2; 8 nucleotides match TRBD1. The CDR3 has 16 amino acids. Germline V lookup: CDR1 MNHNS, CDR2 SASEGT. V lost 3 bases to trimming and J lost 4 bases; unmatched junction nucleotides: 7. The CDR3 loop is CASSDTDRALTGELFF. The DNA for the CDR3 is TGTGCCAGCAGTGACACGGACAGGGCCCTCACCGGGGAGCTGTTTTTT.

The rearrangement links TRBV9 to TRBJ2-1; the D is unclear. Germline lookup yields CDR1 SGDLS and CDR2 YYNGEE. The CDR3 consists of 11 residues. V was pared by 5 bases and J by 6 bases, with 6 bases between. The CDR3 DNA is TGTGCCAGCAGAAGAGGCAATGAGCAGTTCTTC. It translates to CASRRGNEQFF.

CDR3 in amino acids: CASSPATASGPYNEQFF. The DNA of the CDR3 is TGTGCCAGCAGCCCTGCGACGGCTAGCGGGCCCTACAATGAGCAGTTCTTC. The chain joins TRBV7-9 to TRBJ2-1; 8 nucleotides align to TRBD2. There are 17 residues in the CDR3. Germline loops: CDR1 SEHNR, CDR2 FQNEAQ (reference sequence). The junction had 11 bases not matched to a gene; V was cut back by 5 bases and J by 2 bases.

This clone has more than one count but fewer than ten. The chain employs TRBV11-3 and TRBJ2-1; D is perhaps TRBD1 (6 bases). The germline V gene encodes CDR1 SGHNT and CDR2 YENEEA. CDR3 length: 15 amino acids. V was shortened by 3 bases and J by 0 bases, with 9 bases between the two germline ends. CDR3 sequence: CASSLGANSYNEQFF. In nucleotides, the CDR3 is TGTGCCAGCAGCTTGGGGGCCAACTCCTACAATGAGCAGTTCTTC.

The chain combines TRBV18 with TRBJ2-2; 13 bases are a match to TRBD2. Trimming cost V 4 bases and J 4 bases; bases outside gene matches: 6. The CDR3 has 17 residues. Germline V CDR1 and CDR2: KGHSH, LQKENI. In DNA, the CDR3 is TGTGCCAGCTCACTACCGACTAGCGGGAGGATCACCGGGGAGCTGTTTTTT. This translates into CASSLPTSGRITGELFF.

The CDR3 loop reads CASSPGLAPYEQYF. CDR3 bases: TGTGCCAGCAGCCCCGGACTAGCGCCCTACGAGCAGTACTTC. The rearrangement links TRBV7-3 to TRBJ2-7, with 9 bases aligning to TRBD2. After removal of 5 bases from V and 2 bases from J, the junction contained 4 bases not matched to a gene. Germline V lookup: CDR1 SGHTA, CDR2 FQGTGA. There are 14 residues in the CDR3.